This entry lists 10 T cell receptor beta chains sequenced from one sample in a study of identical twins. A single record per CDR3 protein comes from TCRdb applying MiXCR to the 5' RACE reads. The table includes roughly 690,000 distinct CDR3 sequences, around 6.1% detected once. Sequenced sample: naive T cells sorted from blood. The receptors were gathered from a man between 18 and 29 years old in good health.

This sequence joins TRBV7-9 and TRBJ2-5; the D gene is possibly TRBD1 (6 bases). There are 14 residues in the CDR3. The germline V and J ends were trimmed by 5 bases and 5 bases, with 15 bases remaining between them. Germline loops: CDR1 SEHNR, CDR2 FQNEAQ (reference sequence). The CDR3 region has the DNA TGTGCCAGCAGCCTCCAGGGGTCGGGGGAGACCCAGTACTTC. Protein product: CASSLQGSGETQYF.

This clonotype was detected many times. The junction shows a germline mismatch at one end, possibly a read error. The chain uses TRBV29-1 and TRBJ2-3; 7 bases fit TRBD2. The germline gives CDR1 SQVTM, CDR2 ANQGSEA. The CDR3 length is 13 residues. The CDR3 DNA follows: TGTGCTGTACGGTGGGACTACACAGATACGCAGTATTTT. Protein product: CAVRWDYTDTQYF.

This clonotype was seen repeatedly, ten times or more. The V call is TRBV29-1, the J call TRBJ2-5, with 12 bases fitting TRBD2. J was trimmed by 3 bases and V by 0 bases; bases with no gene match: 14. There are 19 residues in the CDR3. Germline V gene lookup returns CDR1 SQVTM and CDR2 ANQGSEA. CDR3 bases: TGCAGCGTTGAAGATTTCGGGACTAGCGGGCCATTTGGTAAAGAGACCCAGTACTTC. Residues: CSVEDFGTSGPFGKETQYF.

This clonotype was seen many times. This chain connects TRBV29-1 to TRBJ2-5; no definite D call. The germline gives CDR1 SQVTM, CDR2 ANQGSEA. V was clipped by 4 bases and J by 2 bases, with 8 bases between them. The CDR3 runs to 12 residues. The CDR3 protein is CSVGATQETQYF. CDR3 DNA sequence: TGCAGCGTTGGTGCAACACAAGAGACCCAGTACTTC.

The chain uses TRBV7-6 and TRBJ1-3; unclear D gene. With 3 bases removed from V and 6 bases from J, the gap between germline ends came to 18 bases. This CDR3 has 16 amino acids. CDR1 is SGHVS, CDR2 FNYEAQ, per germline. CDR3 in amino acids: CASSFDRSHLANTIYF. The CDR3 DNA follows: TGTGCCAGCAGCTTCGACCGGTCCCACCTTGCAAACACCATATATTTT.

Ten or more counts support this clonotype. The gene calls are TRBV5-5 and TRBJ2-7; 13 positions agree with TRBD2. Losses at the gene ends were 6 bases for V and 2 bases for J; bases not matched to a gene: 5. Germline V gene sequence: CDR1 SGHKS, CDR2 YYEKEE (reference sequence). This CDR3 comprises 15 residues. Here the CDR3 reads CASTAGLAGTYEQYF. CDR3 DNA: TGTGCCAGCACCGCGGGACTAGCGGGGACCTACGAGCAGTACTTC.

This clonotype occurred many times. The chain combines TRBV5-1 with TRBJ2-3; TRBD2 is a possible D gene (5 bases). V was clipped by 0 bases and J by 0 bases, with 11 bases between them. Germline V gives CDR1 SGHRS, CDR2 YFSETQ. The CDR3 is 16 residues long. CDR3 sequence (DNA): TGCGCCAGCAGCTTGGGGTCGGAGGCTAGCACAGATACGCAGTATTTT. Translated: CASSLGSEASTDTQYF. The full variable domain, in which reference TRBV5-1 and TRBJ2-3 provide the parts outside the CDR3, is KAGVTQTPRYLIKTRGQQVTLSCSPISGHRSVSWYQQTPGQGLQFLFEYFSETQRNKGNFPGRFSGRQFSNSRSEMNVSTLELGDSALYLCASSLGSEASTDTQYFGPGTRLTVL.

This clonotype was picked up many times. The V call is TRBV9, the J call TRBJ1-2; no clear D gene. Germline assignment: CDR1 SGDLS and CDR2 YYNGEE. The CDR3 runs 17 residues. Deletions cut 4 bases from V and 0 bases from J, with 19 bases between. CDR3 nucleotide sequence: TGTGCCAGCAGCACCGATCGGAGGGCGTTGGCTAACTATGGCTACACCTTC. Translation: CASSTDRRALANYGYTF.

This rearrangement joins TRBV7-9 to TRBJ1-5; 7 nucleotides align to TRBD1. Per the germline V gene, CDR1 is SEHNR and CDR2 is FQNEAQ (reference sequence). There are 14 residues in the CDR3. The V and J ends lost 5 bases and 5 bases, in that order; junction bases with no gene match: 6. The CDR3 DNA reads as TGTGCCAGCAGCCCACAGGGGCAGGATCAGCCCCAGCATTTT. Translation: CASSPQGQDQPQHF. Supplemented by reference TRBV7-9 and TRBJ1-5, the full variable domain reads DTGVSQNPRHKITKRGQNVTFRCDPISEHNRLYWYRQTLGQGPEFLTYFQNEAQLEKSRLLSDRFSAERPKGSFSTLEIQRTEQGDSAMYLCASSPQGQDQPQHFGDGTRLSIL.

This clonotype was detected ten times or more. The chain joins TRBV2 to TRBJ2-7, with D possibly matching TRBD2 (5 bases). Germline V gene sequence: CDR1 SNHLY, CDR2 FYNNEI. CDR3 length: 11 residues. The germline V and J ends were trimmed by 6 bases and 7 bases, with 10 bases remaining between them. In nucleotides, the CDR3 is TGTGCCAGCAGAGAGGGCTGGGAGCAGTACTTC. This translates into CASREGWEQYF.